A selection of T cell receptor beta chains follows, all from one sample in a study of blood T cell repertoires in COVID-19. The data were produced by immunoSEQ multiplex PCR, yet TCRdb's version contains in-frame clones alone and is incomplete. The profile covers 70,000 to 85,000 clones, with roughly nine tenths appearing a single time and about 2.1% taken by the ten largest. The sequenced sample consisted of peripheral blood. All receptors come from a woman aged 55-70 years with acute or convalescent COVID-19. The CDR3 runs from the conserved cysteine through the conserved F or W. Each record gives: J gene, V gene, clone size, D gene, CDR3 protein, CDR3 DNA. The D gene is left open where the match is weak. Some rows mark clone size as missing; the rest say once, few, many or name a class of expanded clone.

J gene: TRBJ1-1; V gene: TRBV7-9; clone size: -; D gene: -; CDR3 protein: CASSQTANTEAFF; CDR3 DNA: TGTGCCAGCAGCCAGACTGCGAACACTGAAGCTTTCTTT
J gene: TRBJ2-4; V gene: TRBV4-1; clone size: -; D gene: TRBD2; CDR3 protein: CASSQDIAGDLQYF; CDR3 DNA: TGCGCCAGCAGCCAAGACATAGCGGGAGACCTTCAGTACTTC
J gene: TRBJ2-1; V gene: TRBV19; clone size: -; D gene: TRBD1; CDR3 protein: CASSIDGTGAYEQFF; CDR3 DNA: TGTGCCAGTAGTATAGATGGGACAGGGGCGTATGAGCAGTTCTTC
J gene: TRBJ2-1; V gene: TRBV12-3/TRBV12-4; clone size: -; D gene: -; CDR3 protein: CASGSSYNEQFF; CDR3 DNA: TGTGCCAGCGGGAGCTCCTACAATGAGCAGTTCTTC
J gene: TRBJ2-3; V gene: TRBV2; clone size: -; D gene: TRBD2; CDR3 protein: CASSPGGAGTDTQYF; CDR3 DNA: TGTGCCAGCAGTCCCGGGGGGGCGGGCACAGATACGCAGTATTTT
J gene: TRBJ2-1; V gene: TRBV29-1; clone size: -; D gene: TRBD1; CDR3 protein: CSVAEGQLNEQFF; CDR3 DNA: TGCAGCGTTGCTGAGGGACAGCTCAATGAGCAGTTCTTC
J gene: TRBJ2-3; V gene: TRBV27; clone size: -; D gene: -; CDR3 protein: CASSLSFYTGTSEADTQYF; CDR3 DNA: TGTGCCAGCAGTTTATCGTTTTATACAGGGACGAGTGAGGCAGATACGCAGTATTTT
J gene: TRBJ1-3; V gene: TRBV6-5; clone size: once; D gene: -; CDR3 protein: CASTQGTGNTIYF; CDR3 DNA: TGTGCCAGCACCCAGGGTACTGGAAACACCATATATTTT
J gene: TRBJ2-1; V gene: TRBV9; clone size: -; D gene: -; CDR3 protein: CASSGGGHGGEQFF; CDR3 DNA: TGTGCCAGCAGTGGTGGTGGCCACGGGGGTGAGCAGTTCTTC
J gene: TRBJ1-2; V gene: TRBV12-5; clone size: -; D gene: TRBD1; CDR3 protein: CASGLSLTLGGGFTF; CDR3 DNA: TGTGCTAGTGGTTTGTCCCTAACCTTAGGAGGGGGCTTCACCTTC
J gene: TRBJ1-2; V gene: TRBV7-8; clone size: -; D gene: -; CDR3 protein: CASSPGQGNYGYTF; CDR3 DNA: TGTGCCAGCAGCCCAGGGCAGGGTAACTATGGCTACACCTTC
J gene: TRBJ1-4; V gene: TRBV19; clone size: -; D gene: TRBD1; CDR3 protein: CASSVQGNEKLFF; CDR3 DNA: TGTGCCAGTAGCGTACAGGGGAATGAAAAACTGTTTTTT
J gene: TRBJ2-7; V gene: TRBV7-7; clone size: few; D gene: TRBD2; CDR3 protein: CAVGSSGSSEQYF; CDR3 DNA: TGTGCCGTCGGGTCTAGCGGGAGCAGCGAGCAGTACTTC
J gene: TRBJ2-7; V gene: TRBV7-2; clone size: -; D gene: TRBD1; CDR3 protein: CASSFGTGPLGEQYF; CDR3 DNA: TGTGCCAGCAGCTTCGGGACAGGACCTCTCGGCGAGCAGTACTTC
J gene: TRBJ1-1; V gene: TRBV5-1; clone size: -; D gene: TRBD1; CDR3 protein: CASSPQGAQLGAFF; CDR3 DNA: TGCGCCAGCAGCCCCCAGGGGGCCCAACTCGGAGCTTTCTTT
J gene: TRBJ2-3; V gene: TRBV29-1; clone size: -; D gene: TRBD1; CDR3 protein: CSVAGTGGSDTQYF; CDR3 DNA: TGCAGCGTCGCCGGGACAGGGGGATCAGATACGCAGTATTTT
J gene: TRBJ2-7; V gene: TRBV5-1; clone size: -; D gene: TRBD2; CDR3 protein: CASSLGASGVSYEQYF; CDR3 DNA: TGCGCCAGCAGCTTGGGTGCTAGCGGGGTTTCCTACGAGCAGTACTTC
J gene: TRBJ1-2; V gene: TRBV4-1; clone size: -; D gene: -; CDR3 protein: CASSPRGGENRAFGYTF; CDR3 DNA: TGCGCCAGCAGCCCCCGTGGGGGGGAGAACAGGGCCTTTGGCTACACCTTC
J gene: TRBJ2-3; V gene: TRBV24-1; clone size: once; D gene: TRBD2; CDR3 protein: CATSDSPGLATDTQYF; CDR3 DNA: TGTGCCACCAGTGATTCCCCCGGACTAGCCACAGATACGCAGTATTTT
J gene: TRBJ1-4; V gene: TRBV28; clone size: -; D gene: TRBD1; CDR3 protein: CASSRDRNEKLFF; CDR3 DNA: TGTGCCAGCAGCCGGGACAGAAATGAAAAACTGTTTTTT
J gene: TRBJ1-4; V gene: TRBV28; clone size: -; D gene: -; CDR3 protein: CASSPAEGGGEKLFF; CDR3 DNA: TGTGCCAGCAGTCCGGCGGAGGGAGGGGGTGAAAAACTGTTTTTT
J gene: TRBJ2-7; V gene: TRBV28; clone size: -; D gene: -; CDR3 protein: CASSLLFKNNEQYF; CDR3 DNA: TGTGCCAGCAGTCTCCTATTCAAAAATAACGAGCAGTACTTC
J gene: TRBJ2-5; V gene: TRBV11-2; clone size: -; D gene: TRBD2; CDR3 protein: CASTAGAGAQETQYF; CDR3 DNA: TGTGCCAGCACCGCCGGGGCGGGAGCTCAAGAGACCCAGTACTTC
J gene: TRBJ2-5; V gene: TRBV20-1; clone size: -; D gene: -; CDR3 protein: CSAGGRETQYF; CDR3 DNA: TGCAGTGCGGGGGGGCGGGAGACCCAGTACTTC
J gene: TRBJ1-5; V gene: TRBV28; clone size: few; D gene: -; CDR3 protein: CASSLGLSSNQPQHF; CDR3 DNA: TGTGCCAGCAGTTTAGGACTGTCCAGCAATCAGCCCCAGCATTTT
J gene: TRBJ2-3; V gene: TRBV28; clone size: once; D gene: TRBD2; CDR3 protein: CASSSMATSGRGTDTQYF; CDR3 DNA: TGTGCCAGCAGTTCCATGGCCACTAGCGGGAGGGGCACAGATACGCAGTATTTT
J gene: TRBJ2-7; V gene: TRBV18; clone size: -; D gene: TRBD1; CDR3 protein: CASSQDQQGVEQYF; CDR3 DNA: TGTGCCAGCTCACAAGATCAACAGGGGGTCGAGCAGTACTTC
J gene: TRBJ2-7; V gene: TRBV19; clone size: -; D gene: TRBD1; CDR3 protein: CASRPGGTAPREQYF; CDR3 DNA: TGTGCCAGTAGGCCGGGTGGGACAGCCCCTCGGGAGCAGTACTTC
J gene: TRBJ2-3; V gene: TRBV7-3; clone size: -; D gene: TRBD2; CDR3 protein: CASSSARGKDTQYF; CDR3 DNA: TGTGCCAGCAGCTCTGCGCGGGGGAAAGATACGCAGTATTTT
J gene: TRBJ1-2; V gene: TRBV4-2; clone size: -; D gene: -; CDR3 protein: CASSQFFHSGEGSEGYTF; CDR3 DNA: TGTGCCAGCAGCCAATTCTTTCACAGTGGGGAGGGATCTGAGGGCTACACCTTC
J gene: TRBJ1-1; V gene: TRBV12-3/TRBV12-4; clone size: -; D gene: -; CDR3 protein: CASSITTGEAFF; CDR3 DNA: TGTGCCAGCAGTATAACGACAGGTGAAGCTTTCTTT
J gene: TRBJ2-1; V gene: TRBV7-8; clone size: -; D gene: TRBD2; CDR3 protein: CASSLVAREEREGRHNEQFF; CDR3 DNA: TGTGCCAGCAGCTTAGTAGCCAGGGAAGAGCGGGAGGGCCGGCACAATGAGCAGTTCTTC
J gene: TRBJ2-1; V gene: TRBV5-6; clone size: -; D gene: TRBD2; CDR3 protein: CASSLLLQTSGGYNEQFF; CDR3 DNA: TGTGCCAGCAGCTTACTTCTACAGACTAGCGGGGGATACAATGAGCAGTTCTTC
J gene: TRBJ2-1; V gene: TRBV11-2; clone size: -; D gene: -; CDR3 protein: CASSLGLAHFNEQFF; CDR3 DNA: TGTGCCAGCAGCTTGGGGTTAGCGCACTTCAATGAGCAGTTCTTC
J gene: TRBJ2-3; V gene: TRBV29-1; clone size: -; D gene: TRBD2; CDR3 protein: CSVEKRGAGDTQYF; CDR3 DNA: TGCAGCGTTGAGAAGCGGGGGGCGGGAGATACGCAGTATTTT
J gene: TRBJ1-1; V gene: TRBV12-3/TRBV12-4; clone size: -; D gene: -; CDR3 protein: CASSSGGGFFF; CDR3 DNA: TGTGCCAGCAGTTCTGGGGGCGGATTTTTCTTT
J gene: TRBJ1-2; V gene: TRBV7-3; clone size: -; D gene: TRBD1; CDR3 protein: CASSLRRTGPYGYTF; CDR3 DNA: TGTGCCAGCAGCTTACGACGGACAGGTCCTTATGGCTACACCTTC
J gene: TRBJ2-2; V gene: TRBV24-1; clone size: -; D gene: -; CDR3 protein: CATSSRSTTGELFF; CDR3 DNA: TGTGCCACCAGTTCTCGCAGTACCACCGGGGAGCTGTTTTTT
J gene: TRBJ2-5; V gene: TRBV7-2; clone size: -; D gene: -; CDR3 protein: CASSLQRQETQYF; CDR3 DNA: TGTGCCAGCAGCTTACAGCGCCAAGAGACCCAGTACTTC
J gene: TRBJ2-3; V gene: TRBV2; clone size: -; D gene: -; CDR3 protein: CASSEGTTSTDTQYF; CDR3 DNA: TGTGCCAGCAGTGAAGGGACTACCAGCACAGATACGCAGTATTTT
J gene: TRBJ2-7; V gene: TRBV14; clone size: -; D gene: -; CDR3 protein: CASSPVGGGEQYF; CDR3 DNA: TGTGCCAGCAGCCCTGTGGGGGGTGGCGAGCAGTACTTC
J gene: TRBJ1-1; V gene: TRBV16; clone size: once; D gene: -; CDR3 protein: CASSRPGLNTEAFF; CDR3 DNA: TGTGCCAGCAGCCGTCCGGGGTTGAACACTGAAGCTTTCTTT
J gene: TRBJ2-7; V gene: TRBV28; clone size: once; D gene: TRBD2; CDR3 protein: CASERDYSYEQYF; CDR3 DNA: TGTGCCAGCGAGCGGGATTACTCCTACGAGCAGTACTTC
J gene: TRBJ1-1; V gene: TRBV5-1; clone size: -; D gene: -; CDR3 protein: CASSLDGQGNTEAFF; CDR3 DNA: TGCGCCAGCAGCTTGGATGGCCAGGGGAACACTGAAGCTTTCTTT